Presented here are 4 T cell receptor beta chains from one specimen sequenced in a study of T cells in Graves' hyperthyroidism and ophthalmopathy. RNA transcripts provided the source from which TCR beta CDR3 regions were amplified. HTBI primers were used for first-round RT-PCR of the TCR CDR3. TCRdb fed the multiplex PCR reads into MiXCR, producing one record per CDR3 protein. The top ten hold 8.9% of the sample, which has 750,000 to 950,000 distinct CDR3 sequences, roughly 40% seen once. The sequenced sample was blood. Source of these receptors: a man aged 18 to 29 with Graves' hyperthyroidism.

The rearrangement links TRBV5-4 to TRBJ1-2; perhaps TRBD1 as D (5 bases). Germline V CDR1 and CDR2: SGHNT, YYREEE (reference sequence). V was pared by 3 bases and J by 4 bases, with 19 bases between. The CDR3 is 16 residues long. CDR3 in amino acids: CASSSGGVGFSYGYTF. As DNA, the CDR3 is TGTGCCAGCAGCTCCGGGGGGGTCGGGTTTAGCTATGGCTACACCTTC.

This clonotype appeared many times. The chain joins TRBV19 to TRBJ2-7, with D perhaps matching TRBD1 (6 bases). Germline V CDR1 and CDR2: LNHDA, SQIVND (reference sequence). The CDR3 covers 14 residues. V was pared by 4 bases and J by 2 bases, with 12 bases between. DNA of the CDR3: TGTGCCAGTAGTAGACAGGAAGGGACCTACGAGCAGTACTTC. This gives the protein CASSRQEGTYEQYF. Full variable domain (missing parts from reference TRBV19 and TRBJ2-7): DGGITQSPKYLFRKEGQNVTLSCEQNLNHDAMYWYRQDPGQGLRLIYYSQIVNDFQKGDIAEGYSVSREKKESFPLTVTSAQKNPTAFYLCASSRQEGTYEQYFGPGTRLTVT.

This clonotype is a singleton in its sample. V usage is TRBV19 and J usage is TRBJ2-7; D is perhaps TRBD1 (5 bases). CDR3 length: 14 residues. Germline values: CDR1 LNHDA, CDR2 SQIVND (reference sequence). The V end lost 3 bases, the J end lost 1 base, and 10 bases lay between the germline ends. CDR3 in DNA: TGTGCCAGTAGTATGACAGCCTTTTCCTACGAGCAGTACTTC. This codes for CASSMTAFSYEQYF. The full variable domain, with the rest looked up from reference TRBV19 and TRBJ2-7, is DGGITQSPKYLFRKEGQNVTLSCEQNLNHDAMYWYRQDPGQGLRLIYYSQIVNDFQKGDIAEGYSVSREKKESFPLTVTSAQKNPTAFYLCASSMTAFSYEQYFGPGTRLTVT.

The J gene is TRBJ2-5, the V gene TRBV15; TRBD2 matches at 7 bases. The CDR3 is 14 amino acids. Germline V gene data show CDR1 as LNHNV and CDR2 as YYDKDF (reference sequence). The V segment lost 11 bases and the J segment 2 bases; nucleotides outside the gene matches: 11. The CDR3 loop reads CAVTSRATQETQYF. In nucleotides, the CDR3 is TGTGCCGTGACTAGCAGAGCCACACAAGAGACCCAGTACTTC.